This TCR beta chain was found in a study of T-cell reconstitution after alpha-beta-depleted transplantation in children. The CDR3 consists of 19 residues. Germline V CDR1 and CDR2: LGHNA, YNFKEQ. Trimming at V came to 0 bases and at J to 7 bases, leaving 18 bases not matched to a gene. Molecular barcoding with unique molecular identifiers was used for the TCRbeta library. TCRdb analysed the PCR reads with MiXCR anew, one entry per CDR3 protein. The sample holds over 100,000 distinct CDR3 sequences, approximately 10% seen once. Study-level results: Several hundred expanded graft clones reportedly supplied alpha-beta T cells about two months after transplant. Surviving recipient T cells and intrathymic progenitors accounted for some patients' high TCRbeta diversity at day 60. T-cell numbers and diversity one year post-transplant derived largely from freshly generated T cells.

This clonotype was counted a few times. Its antigen is currently unknown. The chain couples TRBV4-2 to TRBJ2-7; the match to TRBD2 covers 10 bases. This specimen consisted of PBMCs, obtained before TCRalphabeta/CD19-depleted stem cell transplant. This TCR derives from a boy between 2 and 10 years old with acute lymphoblastic leukemia, due to receive a stem cell transplant. CDR3 in amino acids: CASSQEAVLAGGPTGEQYF. The DNA of the CDR3 is TGTGCCAGCAGCCAAGAAGCGGTATTAGCGGGAGGTCCCACGGGGGAGCAGTACTTC.